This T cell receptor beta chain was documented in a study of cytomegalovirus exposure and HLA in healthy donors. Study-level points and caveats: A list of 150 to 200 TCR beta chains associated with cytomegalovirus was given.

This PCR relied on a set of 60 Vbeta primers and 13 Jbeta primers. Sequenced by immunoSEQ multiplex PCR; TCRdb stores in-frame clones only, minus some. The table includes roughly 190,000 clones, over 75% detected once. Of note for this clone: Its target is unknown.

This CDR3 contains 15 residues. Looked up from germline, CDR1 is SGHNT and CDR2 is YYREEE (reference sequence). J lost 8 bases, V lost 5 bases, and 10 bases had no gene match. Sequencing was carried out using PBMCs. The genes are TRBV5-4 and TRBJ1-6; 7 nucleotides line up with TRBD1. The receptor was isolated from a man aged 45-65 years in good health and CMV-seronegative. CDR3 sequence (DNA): TGTGCCAGCAGTCCTCGGACAGGTCCGGATTCACCCCTCCACTTT. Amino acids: CASSPRTGPDSPLHF.